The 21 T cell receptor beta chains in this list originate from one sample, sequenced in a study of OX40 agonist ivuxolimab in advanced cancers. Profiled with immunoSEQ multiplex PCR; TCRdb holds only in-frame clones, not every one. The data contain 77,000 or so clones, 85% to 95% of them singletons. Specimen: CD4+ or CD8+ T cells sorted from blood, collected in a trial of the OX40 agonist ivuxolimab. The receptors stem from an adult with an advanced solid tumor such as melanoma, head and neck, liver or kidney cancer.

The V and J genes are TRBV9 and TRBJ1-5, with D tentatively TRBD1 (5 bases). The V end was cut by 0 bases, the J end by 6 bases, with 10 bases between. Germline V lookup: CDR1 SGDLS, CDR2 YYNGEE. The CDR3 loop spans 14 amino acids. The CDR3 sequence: CASSVGGDVQPQHF. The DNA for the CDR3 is TGTGCCAGCAGCGTAGGAGGGGATGTTCAGCCCCAGCATTTT.

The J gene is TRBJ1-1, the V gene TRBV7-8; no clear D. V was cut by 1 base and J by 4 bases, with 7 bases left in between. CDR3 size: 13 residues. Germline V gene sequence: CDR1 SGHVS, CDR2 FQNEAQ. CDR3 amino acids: CASSLEGSTEAFF. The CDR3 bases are TGTGCCAGCAGCTTAGAAGGGAGCACTGAAGCTTTCTTT.

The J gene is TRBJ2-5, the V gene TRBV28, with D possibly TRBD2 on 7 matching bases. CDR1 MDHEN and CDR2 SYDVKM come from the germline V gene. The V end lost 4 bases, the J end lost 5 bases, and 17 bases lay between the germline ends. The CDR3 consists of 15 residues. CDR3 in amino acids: CASSYGRGAVETQYF. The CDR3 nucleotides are TGTGCCAGCAGTTACGGTCGGGGGGCCGTGGAGACCCAGTACTTC.

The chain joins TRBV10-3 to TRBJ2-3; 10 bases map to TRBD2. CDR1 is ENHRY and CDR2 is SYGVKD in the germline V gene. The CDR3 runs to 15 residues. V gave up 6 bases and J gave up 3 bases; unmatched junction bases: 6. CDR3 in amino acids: CAIRASGGGTDTQYF. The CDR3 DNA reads TGTGCCATCAGGGCAAGCGGGGGGGGGACAGATACGCAGTATTTT.

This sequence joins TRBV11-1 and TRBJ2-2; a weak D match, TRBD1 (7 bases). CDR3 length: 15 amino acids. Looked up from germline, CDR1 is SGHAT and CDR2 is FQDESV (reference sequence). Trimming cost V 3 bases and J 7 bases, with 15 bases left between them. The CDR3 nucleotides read TGTGCCAGCAGCTTGCTAGGAGGGGGCGGCGGGGAGCTGTTTTTT. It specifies CASSLLGGGGGELFF.

CDR3 residues: CASSPPRQGAGADTQYF. CDR3 DNA sequence: TGTGCCAGCAGCCCACCCCGACAGGGGGCGGGGGCAGATACGCAGTATTTT. The chain combines TRBV7-2 with TRBJ2-3; 10 positions match TRBD1. Unmatched junction bases numbered 12, after V lost 5 bases and J lost 4 bases. Germline loops: CDR1 SGHTA, CDR2 FQGNSA. The CDR3 contains 17 residues.

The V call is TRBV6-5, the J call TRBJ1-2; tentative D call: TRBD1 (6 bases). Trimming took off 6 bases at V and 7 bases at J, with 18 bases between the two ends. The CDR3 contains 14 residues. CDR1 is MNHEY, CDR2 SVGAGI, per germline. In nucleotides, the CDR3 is TGTGCCAGCAGACTTCCGGGACAAGTCGCTGGCTACACCTTC. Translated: CASRLPGQVAGYTF.

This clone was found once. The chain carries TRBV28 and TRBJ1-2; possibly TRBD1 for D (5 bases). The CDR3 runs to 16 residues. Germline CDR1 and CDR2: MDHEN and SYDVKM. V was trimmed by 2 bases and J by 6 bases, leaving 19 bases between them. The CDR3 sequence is CASSLRRDGPFDGYTF. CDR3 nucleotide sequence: TGTGCCAGCAGTTTAAGGAGGGACGGGCCTTTTGATGGCTACACCTTC.

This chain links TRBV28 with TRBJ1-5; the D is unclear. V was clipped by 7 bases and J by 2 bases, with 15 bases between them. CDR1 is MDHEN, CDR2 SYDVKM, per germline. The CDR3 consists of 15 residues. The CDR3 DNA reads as TGTGCCAGCATCCCCTCGGGGTCTGGCAATCAGCCCCAGCATTTT. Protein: CASIPSGSGNQPQHF.

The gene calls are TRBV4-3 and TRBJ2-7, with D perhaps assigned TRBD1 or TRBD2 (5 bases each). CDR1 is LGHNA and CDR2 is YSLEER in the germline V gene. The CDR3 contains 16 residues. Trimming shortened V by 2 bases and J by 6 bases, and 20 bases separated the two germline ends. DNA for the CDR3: TGCGCCAGCAGCCAATCAGCCGGGACGGGGTTTAGCGAGCAGTACTTC. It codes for CASSQSAGTGFSEQYF.

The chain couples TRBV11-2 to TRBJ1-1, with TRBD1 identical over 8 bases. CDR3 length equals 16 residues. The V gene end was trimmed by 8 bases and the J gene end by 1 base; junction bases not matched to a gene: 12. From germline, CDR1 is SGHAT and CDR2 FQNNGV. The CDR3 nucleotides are TGTGCCAGCGGCAAGAACCACAGGGGGGGGAACACTGAAGCTTTCTTT. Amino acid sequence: CASGKNHRGGNTEAFF.

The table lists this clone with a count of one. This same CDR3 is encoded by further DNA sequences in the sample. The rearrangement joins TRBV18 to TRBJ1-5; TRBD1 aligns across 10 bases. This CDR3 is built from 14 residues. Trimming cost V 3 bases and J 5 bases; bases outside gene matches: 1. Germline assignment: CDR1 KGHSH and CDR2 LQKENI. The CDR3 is CASSPGQGDQPQHF. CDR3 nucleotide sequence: TGTGCCAGCTCACCCGGACAGGGGGATCAGCCCCAGCATTTT.

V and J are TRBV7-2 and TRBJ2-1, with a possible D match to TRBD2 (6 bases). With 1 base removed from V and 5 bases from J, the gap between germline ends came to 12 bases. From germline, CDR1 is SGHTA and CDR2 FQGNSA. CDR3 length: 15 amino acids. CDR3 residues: CASSLVAGTHNEQFF. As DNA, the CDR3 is TGTGCCAGCAGCTTAGTTGCGGGGACGCACAATGAGCAGTTCTTC.

This CDR3 reads CASSAGQGAGNYGYTF. CDR3 coding DNA: TGTGCCAGCAGCGCTGGACAGGGGGCAGGGAACTATGGCTACACCTTC. V is TRBV9 and J is TRBJ1-2, with 11 nucleotides matching TRBD1. The CDR3 covers 16 residues. V lost 3 bases, J lost 2 bases, and 6 bases stayed unmatched. The germline CDR1 and CDR2 sequences are SGDLS and YYNGEE.

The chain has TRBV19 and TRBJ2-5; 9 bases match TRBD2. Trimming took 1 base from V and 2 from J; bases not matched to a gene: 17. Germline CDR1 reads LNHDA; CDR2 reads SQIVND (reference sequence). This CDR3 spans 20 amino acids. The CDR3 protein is CASSIVSILGSGGLQETQYF. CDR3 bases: TGTGCCAGTAGTATAGTGTCGATTCTTGGTAGCGGGGGCCTTCAAGAGACCCAGTACTTC.

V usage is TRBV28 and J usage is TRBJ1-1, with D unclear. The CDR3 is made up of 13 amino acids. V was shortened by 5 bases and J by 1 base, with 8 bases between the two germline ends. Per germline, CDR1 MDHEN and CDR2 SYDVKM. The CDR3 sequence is CASSPPQNTEAFF. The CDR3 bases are TGTGCCAGCAGTCCGCCACAGAACACTGAAGCTTTCTTT. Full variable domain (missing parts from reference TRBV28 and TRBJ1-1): DVKVTQSSRYLVKRTGEKVFLECVQDMDHENMFWYRQDPGLGLRLIYFSYDVKMKEKGDIPEGYSVSREKKERFSLILESASTNQTSMYLCASSPPQNTEAFFGQGTRLTVV.

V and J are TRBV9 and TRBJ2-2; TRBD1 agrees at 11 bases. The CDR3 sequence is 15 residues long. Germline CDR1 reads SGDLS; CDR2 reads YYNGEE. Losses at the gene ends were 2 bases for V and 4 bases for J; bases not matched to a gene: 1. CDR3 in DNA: TGTGCCAGCAGCGTCGGACAGGGGGCCACCGGGGAGCTGTTTTTT. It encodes CASSVGQGATGELFF.

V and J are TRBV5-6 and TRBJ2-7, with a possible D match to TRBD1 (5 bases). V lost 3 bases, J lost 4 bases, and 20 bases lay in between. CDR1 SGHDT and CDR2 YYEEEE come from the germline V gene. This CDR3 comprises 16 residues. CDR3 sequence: CASSSPDSTSAYEQYF. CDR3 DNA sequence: TGTGCCAGCAGCTCCCCTGACAGTACGTCCGCGTACGAGCAGTACTTC.

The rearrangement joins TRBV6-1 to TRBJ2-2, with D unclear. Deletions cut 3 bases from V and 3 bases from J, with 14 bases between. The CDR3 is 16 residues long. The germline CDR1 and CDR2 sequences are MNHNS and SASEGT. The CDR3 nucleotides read TGTGCCAGCAGTGATTCACTCTCAAGGGACACCGGGGAGCTGTTTTTT. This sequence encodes CASSDSLSRDTGELFF.

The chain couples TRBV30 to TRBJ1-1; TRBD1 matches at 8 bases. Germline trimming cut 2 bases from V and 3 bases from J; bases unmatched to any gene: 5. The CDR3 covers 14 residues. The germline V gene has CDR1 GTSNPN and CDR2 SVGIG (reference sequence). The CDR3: CAWSLTGGYTEAFF. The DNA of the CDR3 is TGTGCCTGGAGTTTAACAGGGGGGTACACTGAAGCTTTCTTT.

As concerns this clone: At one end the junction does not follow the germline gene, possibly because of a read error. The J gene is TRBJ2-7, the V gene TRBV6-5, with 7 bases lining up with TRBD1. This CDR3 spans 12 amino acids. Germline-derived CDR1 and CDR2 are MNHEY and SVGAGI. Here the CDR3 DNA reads TGTGCCAGCAGTTATTACTTTTGGGACAGAAGCTTC. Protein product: CASSYYFWDRSF.